This T cell receptor (beta chain) derives from a study of cytomegalovirus exposure and HLA in healthy donors. In regard to this clone: Its target is not known.

Whole-study results and caveats: V- and J-gene trimming in TCR beta was tied to a missense DCLRE1C variant by an analysis performed later.

This PCR relied on a set of 60 Vbeta primers and 13 Jbeta primers. Some clones are missing from TCRdb's copy, which holds only in-frame ones; the method was immunoSEQ multiplex PCR. The sample records some 91,000 clones, around nine tenths being singletons. Sequenced input: PBMCs. This sequence originates from a man aged 25-40 years in good health and CMV-seropositive.

The CDR3, as DNA: TGTGCCAGCAGGGCGAACAGTAACTATGGCTACACCTTC. Amino acids: CASRANSNYGYTF. The chain couples TRBV6-5 to TRBJ1-2; D remains ambiguous. The germline gives CDR1 MNHEY, CDR2 SVGAGI. This CDR3 contains 13 residues. Trimming removed 6 bases from V and 1 base from J, with 9 bases in between.